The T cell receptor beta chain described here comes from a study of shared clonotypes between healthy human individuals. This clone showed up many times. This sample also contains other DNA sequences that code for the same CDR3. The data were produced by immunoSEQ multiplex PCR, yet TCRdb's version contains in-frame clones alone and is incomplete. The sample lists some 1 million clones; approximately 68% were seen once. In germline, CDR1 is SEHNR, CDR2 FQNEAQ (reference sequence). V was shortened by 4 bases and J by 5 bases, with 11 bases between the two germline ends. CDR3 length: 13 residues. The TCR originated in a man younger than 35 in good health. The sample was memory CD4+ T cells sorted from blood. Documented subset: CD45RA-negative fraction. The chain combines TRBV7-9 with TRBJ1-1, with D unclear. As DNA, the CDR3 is TGTGCCAGCAGCTACCAAGCGAGGACTGAAGCTTTCTTT. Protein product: CASSYQARTEAFF. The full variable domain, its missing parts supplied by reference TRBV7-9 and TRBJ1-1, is DTGVSQNPRHKITKRGQNVTFRCDPISEHNRLYWYRQTLGQGPEFLTYFQNEAQLEKSRLLSDRFSAERPKGSFSTLEIQRTEQGDSAMYLCASSYQARTEAFFGQGTRLTVV.